The T cell receptor (beta chain) under discussion was sequenced for a study of cytomegalovirus exposure and HLA in healthy donors. Study summary: In terms of ancestry, the Caucasian-associated cluster contained more than 65% of the 398 genotyped donors. The study, taken as a whole, reports: Later on, analysis showed that most CMV-associated TCR beta chains appeared to be HLA-restricted. In a later analysis, productive TCRs from donors in an Asian-associated ancestry cluster reportedly carried fewer N-insertions than the cohort mean. Available immune exposure information covered CMV serostatus only.

Concerning this clone itself: Its cognate antigen is unknown.

This CDR3 has 13 residues. Germline CDR1 and CDR2: SGHDT and YYEEEE. The trim removed 3 bases at V and 6 bases at J, leaving 0 bases unmatched. The PCR was carried out with 60 Vbeta primers and 13 Jbeta primers. The method was immunoSEQ multiplex PCR; TCRdb's version includes in-frame clones alone and lacks a portion of them. The sample holds about 160,000 clones; around 80% are singletons and the top ten take under 2%. Sample: PBMCs. The receptor was derived from a woman under 30 in good health and CMV-seronegative. The gene calls are TRBV5-6 and TRBJ1-4, with TRBD1 matching over 9 bases. CDR3 nucleotide sequence: TGTGCCAGCAGCTGGGACAGGGATGAAAAACTGTTTTTT. Amino acid sequence: CASSWDRDEKLFF.